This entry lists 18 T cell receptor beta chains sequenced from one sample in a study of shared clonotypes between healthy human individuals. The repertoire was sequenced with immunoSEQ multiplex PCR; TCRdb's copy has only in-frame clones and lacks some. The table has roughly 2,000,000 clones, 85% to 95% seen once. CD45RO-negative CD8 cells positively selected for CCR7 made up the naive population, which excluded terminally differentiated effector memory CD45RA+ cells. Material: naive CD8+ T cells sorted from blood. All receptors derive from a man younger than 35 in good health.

The DNA of the CDR3 is TGTGCCAGCAGTTTATCAGGAGGGTACACTGAAGCTTTCTTT. It yields the protein CASSLSGGYTEAFF. The rearrangement links TRBV27 to TRBJ1-1; D not resolved. V was trimmed by 0 bases and J by 3 bases, leaving 8 bases between them. The CDR3 loop spans 14 amino acids. CDR1 MNHEY and CDR2 SMNVEV come from the germline V gene (reference sequence).

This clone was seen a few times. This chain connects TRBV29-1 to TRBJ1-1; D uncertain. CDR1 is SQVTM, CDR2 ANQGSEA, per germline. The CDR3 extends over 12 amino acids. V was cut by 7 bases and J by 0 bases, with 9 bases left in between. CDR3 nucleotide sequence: TGCAGCGCCGTTGGAATGAACACTGAAGCTTTCTTT. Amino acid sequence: CSAVGMNTEAFF.

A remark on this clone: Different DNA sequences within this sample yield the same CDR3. As DNA, the CDR3 is TGTGCCAGCAGCCCGGGACCGCTCAATGAGCAGTTCTTC. It specifies CASSPGPLNEQFF. V and J are TRBV7-9 and TRBJ2-1; D tentatively reads TRBD1 or TRBD2 (5 bases each). CDR1 SEHNR and CDR2 FQNEAQ come from the germline V gene (reference sequence). V shed 5 bases and J shed 6 bases, with 11 bases lying between them. The CDR3 is 13 residues long.

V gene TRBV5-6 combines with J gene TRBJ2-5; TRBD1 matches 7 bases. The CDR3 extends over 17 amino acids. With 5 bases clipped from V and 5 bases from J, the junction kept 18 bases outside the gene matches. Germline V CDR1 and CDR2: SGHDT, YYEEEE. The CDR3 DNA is TGTGCCAGCAGTCCCTCTAGGGGGCTCCCAGGAGGCGAGACCCAGTACTTC. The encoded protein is CASSPSRGLPGGETQYF.

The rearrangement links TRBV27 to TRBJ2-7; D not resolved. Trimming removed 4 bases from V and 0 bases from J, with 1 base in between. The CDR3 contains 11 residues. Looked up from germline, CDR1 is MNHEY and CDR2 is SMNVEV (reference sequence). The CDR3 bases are TGTGCCAGCAGTTACTCCTACGAGCAGTACTTC. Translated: CASSYSYEQYF.

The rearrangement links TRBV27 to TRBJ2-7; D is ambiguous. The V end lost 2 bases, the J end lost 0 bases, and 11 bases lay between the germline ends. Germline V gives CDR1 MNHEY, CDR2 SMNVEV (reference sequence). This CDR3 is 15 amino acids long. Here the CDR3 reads CASSLSGESSYEQYF. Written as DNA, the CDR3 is TGTGCCAGCAGTTTAAGTGGCGAAAGCTCCTACGAGCAGTACTTC.

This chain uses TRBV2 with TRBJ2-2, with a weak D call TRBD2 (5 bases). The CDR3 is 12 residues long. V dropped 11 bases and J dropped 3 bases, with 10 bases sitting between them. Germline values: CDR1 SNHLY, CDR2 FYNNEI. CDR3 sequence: CASWTDTGELFF. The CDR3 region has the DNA TGTGCCTCTTGGACTGACACCGGGGAGCTGTTTTTT.

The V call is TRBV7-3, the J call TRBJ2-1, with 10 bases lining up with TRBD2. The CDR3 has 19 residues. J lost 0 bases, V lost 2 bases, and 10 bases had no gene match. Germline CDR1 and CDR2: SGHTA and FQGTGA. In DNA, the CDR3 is TGTGCCAGCAGCTTAGCCCCGGGACTAGCGACGAGCTCCTACAATGAGCAGTTCTTC. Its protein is CASSLAPGLATSSYNEQFF. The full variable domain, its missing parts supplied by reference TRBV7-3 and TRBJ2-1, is GAGVSQTPSNKVTEKGKYVELRCDPISGHTALYWYRQSLGQGPEFLIYFQGTGAADDSGLPNDRFFAVRPEGSVSTLKIQRTERGDSAVYLCASSLAPGLATSSYNEQFFGPGTRLTVL.

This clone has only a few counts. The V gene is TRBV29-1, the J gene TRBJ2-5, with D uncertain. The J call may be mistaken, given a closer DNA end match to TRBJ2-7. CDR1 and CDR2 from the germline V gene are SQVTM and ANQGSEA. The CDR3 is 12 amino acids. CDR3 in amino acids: CSVASGEYEQYF. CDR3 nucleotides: TGCAGCGTTGCAAGTGGCGAATACGAGCAGTACTTC.

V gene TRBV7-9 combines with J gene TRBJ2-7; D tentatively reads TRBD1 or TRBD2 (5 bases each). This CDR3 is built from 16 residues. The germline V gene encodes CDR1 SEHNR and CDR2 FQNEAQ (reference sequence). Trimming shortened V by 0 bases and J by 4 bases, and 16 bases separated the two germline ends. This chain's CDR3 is CASSLAGTGPRYEQYF. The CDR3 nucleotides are TGTGCCAGCAGCTTAGCCGGGACCGGCCCCCGATACGAGCAGTACTTC.

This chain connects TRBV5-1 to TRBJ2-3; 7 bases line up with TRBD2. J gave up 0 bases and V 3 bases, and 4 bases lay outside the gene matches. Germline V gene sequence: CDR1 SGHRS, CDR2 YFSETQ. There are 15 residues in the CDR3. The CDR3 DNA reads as TGCGCCAGCAGCTCGACTAGCACTAGCACAGATACGCAGTATTTT. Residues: CASSSTSTSTDTQYF.

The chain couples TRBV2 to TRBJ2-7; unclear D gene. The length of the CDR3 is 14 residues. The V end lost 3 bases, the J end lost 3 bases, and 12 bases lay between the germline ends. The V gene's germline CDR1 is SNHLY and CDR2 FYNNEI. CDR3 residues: CASSDNSLIYEQYF. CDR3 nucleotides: TGTGCCAGCAGTGATAATAGTCTTATCTACGAGCAGTACTTC.

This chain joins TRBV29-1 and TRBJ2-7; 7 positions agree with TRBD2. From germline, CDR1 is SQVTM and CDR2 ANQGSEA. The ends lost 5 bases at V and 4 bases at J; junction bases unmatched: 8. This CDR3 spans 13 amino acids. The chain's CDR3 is CSVRAGAGYEQYF. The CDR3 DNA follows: TGCAGCGTTCGGGCGGGAGCTGGGTACGAGCAGTACTTC.

The CDR3 DNA is TGTGCCAGCAGCTTAGATGATAGCCAAGAGACCCAGTACTTC. Its translation: CASSLDDSQETQYF. The chain links TRBV7-9 to TRBJ2-5; D not certain. The CDR3 sequence is 14 residues long. Deletions cut 1 base from V and 1 base from J, with 7 bases between. The germline V gene encodes CDR1 SEHNR and CDR2 FQNEAQ (reference sequence).

Here the CDR3 reads CASSPTGSDYEQYF. The CDR3 nucleotides read TGCGCCAGCAGTCCGACAGGGTCAGACTACGAGCAGTACTTC. The V and J genes are TRBV10-2 and TRBJ2-7; 7 bases match TRBD1. This CDR3 contains 14 residues. The V gene's germline CDR1 is WSHSY and CDR2 SAAADI. The V gene end was trimmed by 5 bases and the J gene end by 3 bases; junction bases not matched to a gene: 7.

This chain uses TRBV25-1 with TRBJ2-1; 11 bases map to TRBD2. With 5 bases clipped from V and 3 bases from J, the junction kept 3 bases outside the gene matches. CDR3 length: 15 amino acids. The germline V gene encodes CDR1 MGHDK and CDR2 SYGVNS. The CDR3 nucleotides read TGTGCCAGCAGTACTAGCGGGAGTGTCTACAATGAGCAGTTCTTC. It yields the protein CASSTSGSVYNEQFF.

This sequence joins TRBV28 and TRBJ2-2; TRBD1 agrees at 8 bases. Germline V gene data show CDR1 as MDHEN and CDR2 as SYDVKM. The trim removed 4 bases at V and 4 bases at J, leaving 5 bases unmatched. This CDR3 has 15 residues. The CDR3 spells CASSSTGDLTGELFF. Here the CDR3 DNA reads TGTGCCAGCAGTTCGACAGGGGACCTCACCGGGGAGCTGTTTTTT.

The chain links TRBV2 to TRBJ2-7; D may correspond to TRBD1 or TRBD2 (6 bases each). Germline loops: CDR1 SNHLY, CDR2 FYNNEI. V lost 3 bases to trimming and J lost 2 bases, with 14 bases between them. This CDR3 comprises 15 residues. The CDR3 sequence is CASSDPRGPTYEQYF. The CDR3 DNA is TGTGCCAGCAGTGACCCTCGGGGGCCGACCTACGAGCAGTACTTC.